The T cell receptor beta chain under discussion was sequenced for a study of Graves' ophthalmopathy and Graves' hyperthyroidism. This clonotype occurred many times. The V end lost 4 bases, the J end lost 1 base, and 13 bases lay between the germline ends. The CDR3 extends over 15 amino acids. The V gene's germline CDR1 is LNHDA and CDR2 SQIVND (reference sequence). RNA transcripts served as template for amplifying TCR beta CDR3 sequences. The workflow started with a first-round RT-PCR run with HTBI primers and then moved on to a second-round multiplex PCR. TCRdb itself ran the multiplex PCR reads through MiXCR, one entry per CDR3 protein. The sample has about 150,000 distinct CDR3 sequences; under 40% are singletons.

The source is a woman aged 40 to 50 with Graves' ophthalmopathy. V gene TRBV19 combines with J gene TRBJ2-5; a possible D gene is TRBD1 (5 bases). The specimen sequenced was peripheral blood. The CDR3 DNA reads TGTGCCAGTAGTAAGGCGGACATTCGCCAAGAGACCCAGTACTTC. This codes for CASSKADIRQETQYF.